A selection of T cell receptor beta chains follows, all from one sample in a study of shared clonotypes between healthy human individuals. Repertoires were generated with immunoSEQ multiplex PCR, while TCRdb's copy carries only in-frame clones and drops some. The sample has 2 million to 2.5 million clones, approximately 94% seen once. Sequences were obtained from naive CD8+ T cells sorted from blood. The receptors shown here come from a man in his late teens or twenties in good health. Each CDR3 is given with its conserved first and last residue. The D gene is left open where the match is weak.

v_call	j_call	d_call	cdr3_nt	cdr3_aa
TRBV27	TRBJ1-2	NA	TGTGCCAGCAGTTTATCCCCAGGGAACAACTATGGCTACACCTTC	CASSLSPGNNYGYTF
TRBV2	TRBJ1-6	TRBD1	TGTGCCAGCAGGAGGGGGACAGGGTCTTCACCCCTCCACTTT	CASRRGTGSSPLHF
TRBV6-1	TRBJ1-1	NA	TGTGCCAGCAGTGACAGGGGAGGACTTAGTCTGAACACTGAAGCTTTCTTT	CASSDRGGLSLNTEAFF
TRBV29-1	TRBJ2-4	NA	TGCAGCGTGGGGATTGGGGTCAAGGACATTCAGTACTTC	CSVGIGVKDIQYF
TRBV5-5	TRBJ2-7	NA	TGTGCCAGCAGCTCGGCCCCGACGCGCTCCTACGAGCAGTACTTC	CASSSAPTRSYEQYF
TRBV6-5	TRBJ1-6	NA	TGTGCCAGCAGTTACGGAGTCACTATGGGTTCACCCCTCCACTTT	CASSYGVTMGSPLHF
TRBV7-9	TRBJ2-7	NA	TGTGCCAGCAGCTTAGAACTGGTTAGCGAGCAGTACTTC	CASSLELVSEQYF
TRBV10-3	TRBJ1-1	NA	TGTGCCATCAGCGGGGATATGAACACTGAAGCTTTCTTT	CAISGDMNTEAFF
TRBV29-1	TRBJ2-7	TRBD1	TGCAGCGTTAAGGGACAGGGCAACCACGAGCAGTACTTC	CSVKGQGNHEQYF
TRBV4-1	TRBJ2-5	NA	TGCGCCAGCAGCCAAGATCTGATGGGGACCCAGTACTTC	CASSQDLMGTQYF
TRBV10-3	TRBJ1-5	NA	TGTGCCATCAGTGATGGGAATCAGCCCCAGCATTTT	CAISDGNQPQHF